This TCR beta chain was documented in a study of blood T cell repertoires in COVID-19. Turning to the study itself: The United States, Italy and Spain were the sources of the acute and convalescent COVID-19 samples.

The CDR3 totals 16 residues. Germline CDR1 reads LGHDT; CDR2 reads YNNKEL (reference sequence). The V and J ends lost 4 bases and 0 bases, in that order; junction bases with no gene match: 5. Authors' processing steps: Cell counts per sample came from amplifying reference gene primers. The assay was immunoSEQ multiplex PCR, and TCRdb's table has in-frame clones only and misses some. That table gives V, J and clone size, and the DNA gave D and trimming. Among 100,000 to 150,000 clones, approximately 88% were seen once, and the ten largest hold about an eighth. This TCR was recovered from a woman aged 30 to 39 who had recovered from COVID-19. The source material was peripheral blood. V is TRBV3-1 (or the pseudogene TRBV3-2) and J is TRBJ1-5, with 8 positions matching TRBD1. The CDR3 DNA follows: TGTGCCAGCAGCCGTGGGACAGGCGTTAGCAATCAGCCCCAGCATTTT. As protein: CASSRGTGVSNQPQHF.